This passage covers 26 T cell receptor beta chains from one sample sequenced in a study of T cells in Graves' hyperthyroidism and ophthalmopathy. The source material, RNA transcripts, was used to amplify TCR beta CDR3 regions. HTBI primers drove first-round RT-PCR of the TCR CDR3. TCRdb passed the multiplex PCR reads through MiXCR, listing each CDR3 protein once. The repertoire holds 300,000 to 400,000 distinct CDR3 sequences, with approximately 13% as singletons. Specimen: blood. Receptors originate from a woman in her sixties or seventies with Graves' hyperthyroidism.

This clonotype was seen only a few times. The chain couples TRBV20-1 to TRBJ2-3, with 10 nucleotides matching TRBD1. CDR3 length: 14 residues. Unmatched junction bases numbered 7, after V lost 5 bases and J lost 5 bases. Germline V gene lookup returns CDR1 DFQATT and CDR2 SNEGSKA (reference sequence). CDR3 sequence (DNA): TGCAGTGCTTACGACAGGGGGCCGAGAGATACGCAGTATTTT. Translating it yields CSAYDRGPRDTQYF.

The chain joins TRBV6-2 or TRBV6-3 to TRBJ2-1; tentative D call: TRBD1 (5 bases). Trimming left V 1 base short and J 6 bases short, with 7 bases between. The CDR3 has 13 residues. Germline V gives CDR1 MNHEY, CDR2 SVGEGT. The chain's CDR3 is CASSYLQANEQFF. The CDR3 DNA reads TGTGCCAGCAGTTACTTACAGGCCAATGAGCAGTTCTTC.

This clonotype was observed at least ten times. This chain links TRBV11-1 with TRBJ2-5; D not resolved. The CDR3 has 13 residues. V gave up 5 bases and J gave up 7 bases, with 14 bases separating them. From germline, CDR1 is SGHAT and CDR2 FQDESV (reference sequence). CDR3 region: CASSPRWGRTQYF. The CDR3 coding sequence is TGTGCCAGCAGCCCCAGGTGGGGTCGGACCCAGTACTTC.

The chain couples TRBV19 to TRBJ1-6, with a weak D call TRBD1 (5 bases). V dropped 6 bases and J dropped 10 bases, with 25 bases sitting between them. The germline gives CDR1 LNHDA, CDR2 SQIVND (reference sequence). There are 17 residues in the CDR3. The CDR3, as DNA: TGTGCCAGTAGAACCGTCACGTTTGAAGGGGAGGCATCACCCCTCCACTTT. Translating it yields CASRTVTFEGEASPLHF.

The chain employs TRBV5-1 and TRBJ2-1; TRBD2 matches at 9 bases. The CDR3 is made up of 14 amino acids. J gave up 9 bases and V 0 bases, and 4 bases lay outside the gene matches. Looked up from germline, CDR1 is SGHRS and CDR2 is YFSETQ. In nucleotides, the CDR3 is TGCGCCAGCAGCTTGGTAGCGGGAGAGAGTGAGCAGTTCTTC. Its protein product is CASSLVAGESEQFF. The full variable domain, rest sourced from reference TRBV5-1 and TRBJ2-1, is KAGVTQTPRYLIKTRGQQVTLSCSPISGHRSVSWYQQTPGQGLQFLFEYFSETQRNKGNFPGRFSGRQFSNSRSEMNVSTLELGDSALYLCASSLVAGESEQFFGPGTRLTVL.

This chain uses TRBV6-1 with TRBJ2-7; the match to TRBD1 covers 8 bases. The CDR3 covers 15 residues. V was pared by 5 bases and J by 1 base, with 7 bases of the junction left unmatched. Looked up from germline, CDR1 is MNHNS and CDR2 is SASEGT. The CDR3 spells CASSFHGTGSYEQYF. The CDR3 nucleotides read TGTGCCAGCAGTTTCCACGGGACAGGTTCCTACGAGCAGTACTTC.

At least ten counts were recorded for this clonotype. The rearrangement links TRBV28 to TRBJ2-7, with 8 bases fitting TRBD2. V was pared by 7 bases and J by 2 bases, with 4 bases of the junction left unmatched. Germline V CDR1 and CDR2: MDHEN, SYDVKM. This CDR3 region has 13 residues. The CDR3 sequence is CASTGGGAYEQYF. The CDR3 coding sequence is TGTGCCAGCACCGGGGGGGGCGCCTACGAGCAGTACTTC.

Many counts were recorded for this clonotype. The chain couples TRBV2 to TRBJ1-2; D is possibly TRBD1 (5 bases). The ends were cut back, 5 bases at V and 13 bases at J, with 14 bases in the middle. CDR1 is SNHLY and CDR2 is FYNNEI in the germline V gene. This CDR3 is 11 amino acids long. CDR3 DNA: TGTGCCAGCAGTCTGGACACAATCCTCACCTTC. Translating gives CASSLDTILTF.

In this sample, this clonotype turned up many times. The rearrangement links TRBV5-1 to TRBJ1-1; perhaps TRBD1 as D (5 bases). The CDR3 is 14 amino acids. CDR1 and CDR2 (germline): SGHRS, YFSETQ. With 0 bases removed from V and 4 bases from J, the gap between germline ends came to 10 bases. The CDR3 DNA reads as TGCGCCAGCAGCTTGGCATCCGGGGGCACTGAAGCTTTCTTT. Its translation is CASSLASGGTEAFF.

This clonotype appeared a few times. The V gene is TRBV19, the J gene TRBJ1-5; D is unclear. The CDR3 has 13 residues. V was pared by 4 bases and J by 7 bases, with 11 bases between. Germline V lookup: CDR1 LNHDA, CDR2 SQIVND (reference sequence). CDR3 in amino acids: CASSTGPQQPQHF. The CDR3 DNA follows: TGTGCCAGTAGTACGGGTCCGCAACAGCCCCAGCATTTT.

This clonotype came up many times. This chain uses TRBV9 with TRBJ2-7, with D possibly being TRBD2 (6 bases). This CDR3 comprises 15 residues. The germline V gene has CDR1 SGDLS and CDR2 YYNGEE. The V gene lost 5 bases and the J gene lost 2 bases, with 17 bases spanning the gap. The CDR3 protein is CASSGLPGATYEQYF. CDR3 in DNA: TGTGCCAGCAGTGGGCTCCCGGGAGCGACCTACGAGCAGTACTTC.

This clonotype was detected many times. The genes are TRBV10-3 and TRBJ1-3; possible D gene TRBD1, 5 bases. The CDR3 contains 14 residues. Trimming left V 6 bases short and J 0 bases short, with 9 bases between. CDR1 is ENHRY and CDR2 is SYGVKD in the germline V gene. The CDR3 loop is CAIRGDSSGNTIYF. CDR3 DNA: TGTGCCATCAGGGGAGACAGCTCTGGAAACACCATATATTTT.

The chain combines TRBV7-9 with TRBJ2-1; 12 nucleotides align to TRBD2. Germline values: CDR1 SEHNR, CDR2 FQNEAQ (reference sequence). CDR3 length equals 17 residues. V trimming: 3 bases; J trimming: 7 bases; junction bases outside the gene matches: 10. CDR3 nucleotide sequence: TGTGCCAGCAGCTTCGCGACTAGCGGGAGACTGGCGAATGAGCAGTTCTTC. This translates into CASSFATSGRLANEQFF.

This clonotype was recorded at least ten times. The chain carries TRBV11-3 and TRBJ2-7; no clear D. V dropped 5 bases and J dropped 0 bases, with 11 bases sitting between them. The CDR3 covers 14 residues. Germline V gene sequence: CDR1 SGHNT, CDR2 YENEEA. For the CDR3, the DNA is TGTGCCAGCAGCACCGGGCCTAGCTCCTACGAGCAGTACTTC. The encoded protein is CASSTGPSSYEQYF.

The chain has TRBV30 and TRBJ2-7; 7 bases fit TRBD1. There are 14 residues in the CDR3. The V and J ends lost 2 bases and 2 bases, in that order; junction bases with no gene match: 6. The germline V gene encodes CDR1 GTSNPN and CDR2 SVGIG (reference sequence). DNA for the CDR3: TGTGCCTGGAGTCGCACAGGGGTGGCCTACGAGCAGTACTTC. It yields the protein CAWSRTGVAYEQYF. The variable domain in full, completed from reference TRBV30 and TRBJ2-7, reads SQTIHQWPATLVQPVGSPLSLECTVEGTSNPNLYWYRQAAGRGLQLLFYSVGIGQISSEVPQNLSASRPQDRQFILSSKKLLLSDSGFYLCAWSRTGVAYEQYFGPGTRLTVT.

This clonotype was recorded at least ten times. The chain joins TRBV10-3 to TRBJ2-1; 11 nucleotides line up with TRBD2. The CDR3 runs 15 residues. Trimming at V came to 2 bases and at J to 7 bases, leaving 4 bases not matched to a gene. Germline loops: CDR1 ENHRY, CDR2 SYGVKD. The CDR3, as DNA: TGTGCCATCAGTGAGGTGCTAGCGGGAGGAAATGAGCAGTTCTTC. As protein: CAISEVLAGGNEQFF.

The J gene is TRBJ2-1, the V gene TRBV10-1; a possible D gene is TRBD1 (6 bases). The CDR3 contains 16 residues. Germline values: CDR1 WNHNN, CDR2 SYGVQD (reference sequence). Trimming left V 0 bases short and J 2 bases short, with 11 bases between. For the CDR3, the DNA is TGCGCCAGCAGTGAGTCATCAGGGGAGCCCTACAATGAGCAGTTCTTC. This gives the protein CASSESSGEPYNEQFF.

The CDR3: CARQGAACGANVLTF. The CDR3 DNA is TGTGCCAGACAGGGGGCCGCTTGTGGGGCCAACGTCCTGACTTTC. The V gene is TRBV12-3 or TRBV12-4, the J gene TRBJ2-6, with 9 bases identical to TRBD1. The CDR3 is 15 residues long. V dropped 9 bases and J dropped 3; count of bases not matched to a gene: 6.

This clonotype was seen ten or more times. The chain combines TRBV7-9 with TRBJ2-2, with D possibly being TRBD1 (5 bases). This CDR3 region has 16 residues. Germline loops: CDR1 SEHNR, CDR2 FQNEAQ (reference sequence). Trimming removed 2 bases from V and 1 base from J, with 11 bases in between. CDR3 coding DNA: TGTGCCAGCAGCTTATCGCGACAGAGGAACACCGGGGAGCTGTTTTTT. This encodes CASSLSRQRNTGELFF. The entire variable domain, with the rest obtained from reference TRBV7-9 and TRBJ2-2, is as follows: DTGVSQNPRHKITKRGQNVTFRCDPISEHNRLYWYRQTLGQGPEFLTYFQNEAQLEKSRLLSDRFSAERPKGSFSTLEIQRTEQGDSAMYLCASSLSRQRNTGELFFGEGSRLTVL.

CDR3 residues: CSAQTATPETQYF. CDR3 coding DNA: TGCAGTGCCCAGACCGCTACTCCAGAGACCCAGTACTTC. The rearrangement joins TRBV20-1 to TRBJ2-5; D gene ambiguous. The CDR3 is made up of 13 amino acids. Trimming removed 6 bases at V and 4 bases at J, with 15 bases between. Germline CDR1 and CDR2: DFQATT and SNEGSKA (reference sequence).

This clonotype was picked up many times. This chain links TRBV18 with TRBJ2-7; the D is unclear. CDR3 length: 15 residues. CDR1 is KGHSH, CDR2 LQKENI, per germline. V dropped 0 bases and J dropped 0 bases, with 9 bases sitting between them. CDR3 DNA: TGTGCCAGCTCACCACCGTCAACGGCCTCCTACGAGCAGTACTTC. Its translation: CASSPPSTASYEQYF. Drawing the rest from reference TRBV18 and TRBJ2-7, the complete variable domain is NAGVMQNPRHLVRRRGQEARLRCSPMKGHSHVYWYRQLPEEGLKFMVYLQKENIIDESGMPKERFSAEFPKEGPSILRIQQVVRGDSAAYFCASSPPSTASYEQYFGPGTRLTVT.

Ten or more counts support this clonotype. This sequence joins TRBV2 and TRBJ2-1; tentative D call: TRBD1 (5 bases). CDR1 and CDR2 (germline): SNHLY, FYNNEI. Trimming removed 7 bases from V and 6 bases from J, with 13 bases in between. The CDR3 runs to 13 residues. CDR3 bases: TGTGCCAGCATTACGACCCAGGGCAATGAGCAGTTCTTC. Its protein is CASITTQGNEQFF. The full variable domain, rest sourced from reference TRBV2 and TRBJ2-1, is EPEVTQTPSHQVTQMGQEVILRCVPISNHLYFYWYRQILGQKVEFLVSFYNNEISEKSEIFDDQFSVERPDGSNFTLKIRSTKLEDSAMYFCASITTQGNEQFFGPGTRLTVL.

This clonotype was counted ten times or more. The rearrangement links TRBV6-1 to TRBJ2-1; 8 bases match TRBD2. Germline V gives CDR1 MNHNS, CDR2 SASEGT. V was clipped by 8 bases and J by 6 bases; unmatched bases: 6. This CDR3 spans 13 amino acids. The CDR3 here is CASGRLASNEQFF. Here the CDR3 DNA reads TGTGCCAGCGGGAGACTAGCGAGCAATGAGCAGTTCTTC.

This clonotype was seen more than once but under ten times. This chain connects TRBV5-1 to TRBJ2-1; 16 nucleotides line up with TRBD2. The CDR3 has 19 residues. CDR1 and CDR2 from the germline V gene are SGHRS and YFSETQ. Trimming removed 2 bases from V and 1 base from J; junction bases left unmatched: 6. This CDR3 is CASSFAGLAGGSSYNEQFF. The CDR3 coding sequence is TGCGCCAGCAGCTTCGCGGGACTAGCGGGAGGGTCTTCCTACAATGAGCAGTTCTTC.

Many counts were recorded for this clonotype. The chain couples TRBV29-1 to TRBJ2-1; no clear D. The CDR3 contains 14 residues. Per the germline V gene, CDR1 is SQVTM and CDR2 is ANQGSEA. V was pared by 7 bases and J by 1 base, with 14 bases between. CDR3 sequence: CSALTRVSYNEQFF. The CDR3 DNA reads TGCAGCGCCCTCACACGAGTATCCTACAATGAGCAGTTCTTC.

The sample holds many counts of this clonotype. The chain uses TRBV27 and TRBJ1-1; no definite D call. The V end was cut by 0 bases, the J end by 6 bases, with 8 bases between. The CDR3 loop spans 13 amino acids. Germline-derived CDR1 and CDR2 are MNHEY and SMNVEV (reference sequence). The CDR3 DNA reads TGTGCCAGCAGTTTATCTCTCCTGGCTGAAGCTTTCTTT. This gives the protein CASSLSLLAEAFF.